This record concerns one T cell receptor beta chain sequence. Losses at the gene ends were 6 bases for V and 8 bases for J; bases not matched to a gene: 16. The CDR3 consists of 17 residues. CDR1 and CDR2 (germline): MNHEY, SMNVEV (reference sequence). Methods used by the authors: Amplification from reference gene primers served as the basis for estimated nucleated cell counts. Using immunoSEQ multiplex PCR, the repertoire was profiled, and TCRdb retains in-frame clones only, with some absent. D and trimming come from the DNA, and the V and J calls and clone size come from that table. The data show roughly 240,000 clones, 70% to 85% seen once. This entry comes from a study of blood T cell repertoires in COVID-19. Study context: COVID-19 samples collected from the United States, Italy and Spain covered acute and convalescent phases. In each case, the material was cDNA or gDNA derived from T cells, B-cell-depleted T cells, or PBMCs.

Material: peripheral blood. This clonotype was obtained from a man between 40 and 49 years old who had recovered from COVID-19. J is TRBJ2-1 and V is TRBV27; 10 nucleotides agree with TRBD1. The CDR3 DNA reads as TGTGCCAGCAGCATAACTTTCGGGGACAGGGGATTGGATGAGCAGTTCTTC. Its translation: CASSITFGDRGLDEQFF.